Described below is a single TCR beta chain sequence and its context. The data were taken from a study of cytomegalovirus exposure and HLA in healthy donors. V gave up 5 bases and J gave up 1 base; unmatched junction bases: 4. Germline lookup yields CDR1 KGHSH and CDR2 LQKENI. There are 15 residues in the CDR3. Use of 60 Vbeta and 13 Jbeta primers characterized the PCR. Authors' methods: Among the unique TCR beta chains that a later analysis counted, around 72 million in all, 9.5 million to 12 million were shared. Profiling relied on immunoSEQ multiplex PCR, and the TCRdb table lists in-frame clones only, not all of them. Clone size and the V and J calls come from that table; the DNA yielded D and trimming. The table has approximately 190,000 clones, approximately 80% seen once.

The gene calls are TRBV18 and TRBJ1-5, with 8 bases that match TRBD1. The clonotype comes from a woman aged 50 to 60 in good health and CMV-seropositive. The source material was PBMCs. The DNA of the CDR3 is TGTGCCAGCTCATTTGGACAGGGAAGCAATCAGCCCCAGCATTTT. It translates to CASSFGQGSNQPQHF.